The 30 T cell receptor beta chains given below trace back to one sample, sequenced in a study of beta chain features in type 1 diabetes. Expressed TCRB transcripts were sequenced because the isolated RNA had all been reverse transcribed beforehand. Libraries were prepared by immunoSEQ multiplex PCR; TCRdb keeps only in-frame clonotypes and omits some of them. Counted here are more than 300,000 clones, approximately 12% occurring once; the ten biggest clones make up about 0.01%. For these TCRs, the target antigens are not known. Broader study findings: In every one of the four CD4+ subsets, TCRB CDR3s were moderately but significantly shorter in Type 1 diabetes patients.

The sequenced material came from naive CD4+ T cells from blood. Receptor source: a young woman with type 1 diabetes.

The J gene is TRBJ2-7, the V gene TRBV14, with 10 bases fitting TRBD1. Germline values: CDR1 SGHDN, CDR2 FVKESK. The CDR3 runs 15 residues. V shed 5 bases, J shed 4 bases, and the junction held 8 bases outside the gene matches. Here the CDR3 DNA reads TGTGCCAGCAGCAAGTTAGGGACAGGGGCGTACGAGCAGTACTTC. Translation: CASSKLGTGAYEQYF.

This clone was counted only a few times. The CDR3 DNA is TGTGCCAGTAGTACAGGAGGGTTGGAGACCCAGTACTTC. It is translated as CASSTGGLETQYF. The rearrangement links TRBV19 to TRBJ2-5, with a weak D call TRBD2 (6 bases). V lost 4 bases and J lost 5, with 11 bases in between. The germline V gene encodes CDR1 LNHDA and CDR2 SQIVND (reference sequence). The CDR3 extends over 13 amino acids.

This clone was counted between two and nine times. This chain uses TRBV5-1 with TRBJ2-7; 14 positions match TRBD2. This CDR3 has 21 amino acids. Germline loops: CDR1 SGHRS, CDR2 YFSETQ. The V and J ends lost 1 base and 3 bases, in that order; junction bases with no gene match: 18. CDR3 region: CASSLIPPGLAGVPTLYEQYF. In DNA, the CDR3 is TGCGCCAGCAGCTTGATACCTCCGGGACTAGCGGGAGTTCCAACCCTCTACGAGCAGTACTTC.

V gene TRBV7-9 combines with J gene TRBJ2-5, with 7 bases lining up with TRBD2. CDR1 and CDR2 (germline): SEHNR, FQNEAQ (reference sequence). This CDR3 region has 14 residues. V was clipped by 5 bases and J by 2 bases; unmatched bases: 5. CDR3 sequence (DNA): TGTGCCAGCAGCCGCGGGGGAGCTCAAGAGACCCAGTACTTC. Protein product: CASSRGGAQETQYF.

This clone was seen a few times. The rearrangement uses TRBV4-3 and TRBJ2-4, with D possibly TRBD2 on 6 matching bases. The V and J ends lost 2 bases and 8 bases respectively, with 25 bases between them. In germline, CDR1 is LGHNA, CDR2 YSLEER. The CDR3 is made up of 18 amino acids. The CDR3 region is CASSQYQLAGSPGDIQYF. In DNA form, the CDR3 reads TGCGCCAGCAGCCAATATCAGCTGGCCGGGAGCCCGGGGGACATTCAGTACTTC.

The J gene is TRBJ2-5, the V gene TRBV5-1; 7 bases map to TRBD1. CDR1 and CDR2 from the germline V gene are SGHRS and YFSETQ. J gave up 2 bases and V 5 bases, and 9 bases lay outside the gene matches. The length of the CDR3 is 15 residues. CDR3 amino acids: CASSGQATPQETQYF. CDR3 nucleotides: TGCGCCAGCAGTGGACAGGCAACTCCTCAAGAGACCCAGTACTTC.

This clone has only a few counts. V is TRBV29-1 and J is TRBJ2-6, with D perhaps TRBD2 (5 bases). Trimming removed 4 bases at V and 0 bases at J, with 7 bases between. The CDR3 consists of 14 residues. CDR1 and CDR2 from the germline V gene are SQVTM and ANQGSEA. The CDR3 DNA is TGCAGCGTTGTGGGAGCCTCTGGGGCCAACGTCCTGACTTTC. This sequence encodes CSVVGASGANVLTF.

This clone was picked up a small number of times. This chain connects TRBV11-2 to TRBJ2-3; D gene unclear. Trimming pared 4 bases from V and 6 bases from J, leaving 11 bases between. Germline lookup yields CDR1 SGHAT and CDR2 FQNNGV. This CDR3 has 13 residues. In DNA, the CDR3 is TGTGCCAGCAGCTCTCAATACCAGGATACGCAGTATTTT. This translates into CASSSQYQDTQYF.

This chain uses TRBV18 with TRBJ1-2; D gene ambiguous. This CDR3 has 15 amino acids. Germline loops: CDR1 KGHSH, CDR2 LQKENI. V gave up 4 bases and J gave up 7 bases, with 19 bases separating them. CDR3 region: CASSLDFNPNIGYTF. CDR3 nucleotide sequence: TGTGCCAGCTCACTTGATTTTAACCCGAACATTGGCTACACCTTC.

This clone was seen a few times. This chain links TRBV25-1 with TRBJ2-5, with D perhaps matching TRBD1 (5 bases). Germline V gene data show CDR1 as MGHDK and CDR2 as SYGVNS. V was cut by 0 bases and J by 4 bases, with 9 bases left in between. The CDR3 extends over 14 amino acids. The CDR3 DNA is TGTGCCAGCAGTGAATATGCAGGGCTAGAGACCCAGTACTTC. It translates to CASSEYAGLETQYF.

The gene calls are TRBV15 and TRBJ1-4; maybe TRBD1 (5 bases). The CDR3 loop spans 15 amino acids. Per germline, CDR1 LNHNV and CDR2 YYDKDF (reference sequence). The ends were cut back, 1 base at V and 5 bases at J, with 11 bases in the middle. For the CDR3, the DNA is TGTGCCACCAGCAGAGCGGGCAGGGCGAATGAAAAACTGTTTTTT. This codes for CATSRAGRANEKLFF.

This clone turned up a few times. V usage is TRBV2 and J usage is TRBJ1-5; 7 bases are shared with TRBD1. The J segment lost 0 bases and the V segment lost 8 bases, leaving 4 bases of the junction unmatched. CDR1 and CDR2 from the germline V gene are SNHLY and FYNNEI. This CDR3 contains 14 residues. The CDR3 here is CASQDRDSNQPQHF. DNA of the CDR3: TGTGCCAGCCAAGACAGGGATAGCAATCAGCCCCAGCATTTT.

This clone was counted only a few times. The DNA for the CDR3 is TGTGCCAGCAGTGAGCAGGGGATGGGGGCCAACGTCCTGACTTTC. Protein product: CASSEQGMGANVLTF. The chain couples TRBV25-1 to TRBJ2-6; D may be TRBD1 (6 bases). This CDR3 is 15 amino acids long. Trimming took off 3 bases at V and 4 bases at J, with 10 bases between the two ends. Per germline, CDR1 MGHDK and CDR2 SYGVNS.

This clone appeared a few times. This chain uses TRBV30 with TRBJ2-5; TRBD1 agrees at 10 bases. CDR3 size: 15 residues. Germline V lookup: CDR1 GTSNPN, CDR2 SVGIG (reference sequence). J was trimmed by 4 bases and V by 0 bases; bases with no gene match: 5. For the CDR3, the DNA is TGTGCCTGGAGTGTACGGGGACAGGGGACAGAGACCCAGTACTTC. Translated, it gives CAWSVRGQGTETQYF. Full variable domain (remainder filled in from reference TRBV30 and TRBJ2-5): SQTIHQWPATLVQPVGSPLSLECTVEGTSNPNLYWYRQAAGRGLQLLFYSVGIGQISSEVPQNLSASRPQDRQFILSSKKLLLSDSGFYLCAWSVRGQGTETQYFGPGTRLLVL.

The chain employs TRBV29-1 and TRBJ2-6; 10 bases match TRBD1. With 6 bases clipped from V and 2 bases from J, the junction kept 4 bases outside the gene matches. CDR1 SQVTM and CDR2 ANQGSEA come from the germline V gene. This CDR3 is 15 amino acids long. The CDR3 region has the DNA TGCAGCGTAAGACAGGGGGCGGCTGGGGCCAACGTCCTGACTTTC. Protein: CSVRQGAAGANVLTF.

The V gene is TRBV15, the J gene TRBJ2-1, with 13 bases fitting TRBD2. CDR1 and CDR2 from the germline V gene are LNHNV and YYDKDF (reference sequence). The CDR3 spans 17 residues. The junction had 10 bases not matched to a gene; V was cut back by 3 bases and J by 8 bases. The CDR3 sequence: CATSSRKTSGGLDEQFF. The CDR3 nucleotides read TGTGCCACCAGCAGCCGAAAGACTAGCGGGGGGTTGGATGAGCAGTTCTTC. The variable domain in full, with the rest retrieved from reference TRBV15 and TRBJ2-1, is DAMVIQNPRYQVTQFGKPVTLSCSQTLNHNVMYWYQQKSSQAPKLLFHYYDKDFNNEADTPDNFQSRRPNTSFCFLDIRSPGLGDTAMYLCATSSRKTSGGLDEQFFGPGTRLTVL.

The CDR3 DNA follows: TGTGCTAGTGGTTTTAAGGAGCGGGCCTACGGGGATGAGCAGTTCTTC. It codes for CASGFKERAYGDEQFF. This chain joins TRBV12-5 and TRBJ2-1; the D gene is possibly TRBD2 (6 bases). V was pared by 3 bases and J by 8 bases, with 20 bases between. The germline gives CDR1 LGHNT, CDR2 FRNRAP. The CDR3 covers 16 residues.

The V gene is TRBV7-9, the J gene TRBJ1-6, with a weak D call TRBD1 (5 bases). Per germline, CDR1 SEHNR and CDR2 FQNEAQ (reference sequence). The CDR3 totals 14 residues. Trimming took off 11 bases at V and 5 bases at J, with 16 bases between the two ends. CDR3 loop: CAQAGGDHNSPLHF. For the CDR3, the DNA is TGTGCCCAAGCGGGGGGTGACCATAATTCACCCCTCCACTTT. The full variable domain, with the rest looked up from reference TRBV7-9 and TRBJ1-6, is DTGVSQNPRHKITKRGQNVTFRCDPISEHNRLYWYRQTLGQGPEFLTYFQNEAQLEKSRLLSDRFSAERPKGSFSTLEIQRTEQGDSAMYLCAQAGGDHNSPLHFGNGTRLTVT.

This clone was seen a few times. The chain couples TRBV11-2 to TRBJ2-2; D perhaps matches TRBD2 (7 bases). Looked up from germline, CDR1 is SGHAT and CDR2 is FQNNGV. The CDR3 covers 16 residues. The ends were cut back, 5 bases at V and 0 bases at J, with 13 bases in the middle. Here the CDR3 DNA reads TGTGCCAGCAGCCCAGTGCGGGGGCCGAACACCGGGGAGCTGTTTTTT. It specifies CASSPVRGPNTGELFF.

This clone was seen a few times. This sequence joins TRBV28 and TRBJ2-1; TRBD2 might be the D (5 bases). The CDR3 sequence is 13 residues long. V lost 10 bases and J 4 bases, leaving 14 bases between the germline ends. CDR1 is MDHEN and CDR2 is SYDVKM in the germline V gene. Written as DNA, the CDR3 is TGTGCCATCCGGTCTGGACTGTACAATGAGCAGTTCTTC. Translating gives CAIRSGLYNEQFF.

CDR3: CASSRLTVANTGELFF. The CDR3 DNA is TGCGCCAGCAGCCGATTAACAGTCGCGAACACCGGGGAGCTGTTTTTT. The chain carries TRBV4-3 and TRBJ2-2; D not resolved. This CDR3 spans 16 amino acids. The V end lost 4 bases, the J end lost 0 bases, and 12 bases lay between the germline ends. Germline CDR1 reads LGHNA; CDR2 reads YSLEER.

The chain carries TRBV7-6 and TRBJ2-1; TRBD2 might be the D (6 bases). V was pared by 5 bases and J by 0 bases, with 17 bases between. The length of the CDR3 is 17 residues. Germline V gene lookup returns CDR1 SGHVS and CDR2 FNYEAQ. CDR3 DNA: TGTGCCAGCAGCCCAAACGCCGCCGGGAGCTCCTACAATGAGCAGTTCTTC. The encoded protein is CASSPNAAGSSYNEQFF.

This chain links TRBV7-6 with TRBJ1-2; perhaps TRBD1 as D (5 bases). The CDR3 loop spans 15 amino acids. Germline V CDR1 and CDR2: SGHVS, FNYEAQ. The V end lost 1 base, the J end lost 2 bases, and 11 bases lay between the germline ends. The CDR3 sequence: CASSLDGQGNYGYTF. Here the CDR3 DNA reads TGTGCCAGCAGCTTAGATGGGCAGGGAAACTATGGCTACACCTTC.

This clone was observed a handful of times. This sequence joins TRBV28 and TRBJ1-2; D perhaps matches TRBD1 (6 bases). There are 14 residues in the CDR3. The germline V gene encodes CDR1 MDHEN and CDR2 SYDVKM. V dropped 3 bases and J dropped 3 bases, with 11 bases sitting between them. The CDR3: CASSLKGGDYGYTF. The CDR3 DNA follows: TGTGCCAGCAGTTTGAAAGGGGGGGACTATGGCTACACCTTC.

J is TRBJ2-5 and V is TRBV7-2, with D hard to call. Germline-derived CDR1 and CDR2 are SGHTA and FQGNSA. CDR3 size: 14 residues. With 3 bases removed from V and 0 bases from J, the gap between germline ends came to 8 bases. CDR3 residues: CASSFRYYQETQYF. The CDR3 DNA follows: TGTGCCAGCAGCTTTCGGTACTACCAAGAGACCCAGTACTTC.

This clone was seen only a few times. This sequence joins TRBV28 and TRBJ2-1, with 7 bases matching TRBD2. The J segment lost 6 bases and the V segment lost 5 bases, leaving 10 bases of the junction unmatched. Germline V gene sequence: CDR1 MDHEN, CDR2 SYDVKM. The CDR3 extends over 15 amino acids. The CDR3 region is CASSLIAGNRNEQFF. The CDR3 DNA reads as TGTGCCAGCAGTCTCATAGCGGGTAACCGCAATGAGCAGTTCTTC.

A few counts support this clone. The rearrangement uses TRBV7-2 and TRBJ2-3; 7 bases fit TRBD2. V dropped 1 base and J dropped 2; count of bases not matched to a gene: 9. CDR1 SGHTA and CDR2 FQGNSA come from the germline V gene. CDR3 size: 17 residues. This CDR3 is CASSLGGSGIPTDTQYF. CDR3 nucleotides: TGTGCCAGCAGCTTAGGGGGCAGCGGGATCCCCACAGATACGCAGTATTTT.

The V call is TRBV25-1, the J call TRBJ1-5; 9 bases match TRBD1. Germline trimming cut 5 bases from V and 3 bases from J; bases unmatched to any gene: 5. The CDR3 runs 15 residues. The V gene's germline CDR1 is MGHDK and CDR2 SYGVNS. The CDR3 region has the DNA TGTGCCAGCAGTCGGGACAGGGCAGACAATCAGCCCCAGCATTTT. Protein product: CASSRDRADNQPQHF.

This clone was found a few times. The chain recombines TRBV4-3 with TRBJ2-1; 10 positions agree with TRBD2. Germline V gene data show CDR1 as LGHNA and CDR2 as YSLEER. There are 15 residues in the CDR3. V shed 1 base and J 9 bases; nucleotides not matched to a gene: 6. The CDR3 loop is CASSQVSIAGGEQFF. The CDR3 coding sequence is TGCGCCAGCAGCCAAGTTTCGATAGCGGGAGGTGAGCAGTTCTTC.

There are a few counts of this clone. The chain uses TRBV11-2 and TRBJ1-1, with TRBD1 as a possible D gene (6 bases). V gave up 5 bases and J gave up 4 bases, with 14 bases separating them. This CDR3 region has 14 residues. Germline CDR1 is SGHAT and CDR2 is FQNNGV. The CDR3 region has the DNA TGTGCCAGCAGCGGTACAGGGTTGGGCACTGAAGCTTTCTTT. This translates into CASSGTGLGTEAFF.